This note documents a single TCR beta chain sequence. Methods used by the authors: Nucleated cell counts were estimated from reference gene primer amplification. The data were produced by immunoSEQ multiplex PCR, yet TCRdb's version contains in-frame clones alone and is incomplete. That table gives V, J and clone size, and the DNA gave D and trimming. Of some 190,000 clones in the sample, approximately 91% are singletons; the top ten hold around 1.1%. CDR3 length: 11 amino acids. In germline, CDR1 is ENHRY, CDR2 SYGVKD. Trimming shortened V by 6 bases and J by 9 bases, and 9 bases separated the two germline ends. This record comes from a study of blood T cell repertoires in COVID-19. Study in general: Both acute and convalescent COVID-19 samples were obtained from the United States, Italy and Spain.

The J gene is TRBJ2-1, the V gene TRBV10-3, with unresolved D. Sequencing was carried out using peripheral blood. This TCR was recovered from a young man with acute or convalescent COVID-19. The DNA for the CDR3 is TGTGCCATCAGCGCCCGGAGTGAGCAGTTCTTC. It yields the protein CAISARSEQFF.